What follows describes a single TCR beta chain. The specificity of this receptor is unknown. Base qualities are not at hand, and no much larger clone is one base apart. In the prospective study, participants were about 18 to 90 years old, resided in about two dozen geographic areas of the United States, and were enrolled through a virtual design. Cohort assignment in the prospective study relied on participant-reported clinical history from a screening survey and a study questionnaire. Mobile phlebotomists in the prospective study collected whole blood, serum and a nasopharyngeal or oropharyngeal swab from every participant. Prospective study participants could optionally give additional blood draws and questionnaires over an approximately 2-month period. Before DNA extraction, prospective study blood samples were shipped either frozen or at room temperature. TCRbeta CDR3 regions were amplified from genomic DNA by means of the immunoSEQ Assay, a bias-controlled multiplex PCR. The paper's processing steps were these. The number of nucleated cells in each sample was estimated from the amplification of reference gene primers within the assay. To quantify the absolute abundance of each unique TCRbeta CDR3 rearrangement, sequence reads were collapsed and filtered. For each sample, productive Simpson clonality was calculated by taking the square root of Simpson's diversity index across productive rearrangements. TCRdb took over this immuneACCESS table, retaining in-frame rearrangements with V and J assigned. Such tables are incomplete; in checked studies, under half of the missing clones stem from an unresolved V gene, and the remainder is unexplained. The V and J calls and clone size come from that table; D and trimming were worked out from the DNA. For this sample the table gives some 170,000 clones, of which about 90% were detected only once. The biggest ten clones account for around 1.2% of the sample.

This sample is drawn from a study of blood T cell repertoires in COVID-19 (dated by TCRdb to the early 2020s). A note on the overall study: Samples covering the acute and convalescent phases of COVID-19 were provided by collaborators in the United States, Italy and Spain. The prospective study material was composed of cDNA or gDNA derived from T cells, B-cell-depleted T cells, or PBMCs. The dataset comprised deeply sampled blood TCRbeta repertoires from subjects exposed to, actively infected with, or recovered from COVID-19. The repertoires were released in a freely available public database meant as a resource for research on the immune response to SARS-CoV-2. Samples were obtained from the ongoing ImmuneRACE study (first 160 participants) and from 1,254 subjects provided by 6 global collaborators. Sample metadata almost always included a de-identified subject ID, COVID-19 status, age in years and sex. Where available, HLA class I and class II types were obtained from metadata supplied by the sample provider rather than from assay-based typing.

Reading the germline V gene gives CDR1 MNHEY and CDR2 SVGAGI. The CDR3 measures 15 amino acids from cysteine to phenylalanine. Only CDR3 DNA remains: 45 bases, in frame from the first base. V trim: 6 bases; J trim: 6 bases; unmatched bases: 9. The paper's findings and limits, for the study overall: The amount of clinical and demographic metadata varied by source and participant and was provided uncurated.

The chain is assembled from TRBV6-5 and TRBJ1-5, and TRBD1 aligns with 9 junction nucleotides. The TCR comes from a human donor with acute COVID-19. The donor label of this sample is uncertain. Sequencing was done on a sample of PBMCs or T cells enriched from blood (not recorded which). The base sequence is TGTGCCAGCAGCTTACGACAGGGGGAGGGTCAGCCCCAGCATTTT. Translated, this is CASSLRQGEGQPQHF.